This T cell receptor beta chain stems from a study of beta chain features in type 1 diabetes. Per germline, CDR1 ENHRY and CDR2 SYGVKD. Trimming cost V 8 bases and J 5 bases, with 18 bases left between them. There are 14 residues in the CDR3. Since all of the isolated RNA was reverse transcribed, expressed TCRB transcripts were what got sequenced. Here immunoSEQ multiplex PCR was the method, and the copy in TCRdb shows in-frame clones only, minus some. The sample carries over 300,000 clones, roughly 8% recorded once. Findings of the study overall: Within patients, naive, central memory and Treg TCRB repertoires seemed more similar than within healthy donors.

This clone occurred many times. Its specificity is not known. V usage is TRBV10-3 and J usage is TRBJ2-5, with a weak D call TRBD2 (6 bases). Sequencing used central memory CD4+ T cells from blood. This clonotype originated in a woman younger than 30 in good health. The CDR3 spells CAIQAGGQTETQYF. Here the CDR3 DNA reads TGTGCCATCCAAGCGGGCGGCCAGACGGAGACCCAGTACTTC.